The clone carrying this T cell receptor (beta chain) showed up just a few times. What it binds is not known. This entry belongs to a study of vaccination and CD4 T cells after COVID-19. Overall study context: Spike peptides, overlapping and drawn from SARS-CoV-2, HCoV-NL63, HCoV-OC43 and HCoV-229E, were used to stimulate cells. Study outcomes and limitations: Data came from relatively few convalescent patients and lacked early post-infection timepoints. Median counts of SARS-CoV-2-reactive clonotypes increased from roughly 19 to 38; this difference was not significant.

Treatment specified: approximately nine-day PBMC culture with coronavirus spike peptide pools or control peptides (ViraFEST assay). Upon completion of 10 days of culture, CD4+ T cells were isolated via negative selection. Germline loops: CDR1 GTSNPN, CDR2 SVGIG (reference sequence). There are 13 residues in the CDR3. V lost 4 bases, J lost 9 bases, and 16 bases lay in between. Sequenced with the Oncomine TCR Beta short-read assay was DNA taken from cultured CD4+ T cells. TCRdb ran MiXCR on the PCR reads and lists one entry per CDR3 protein. The sample lists 9,000 to 15,000 distinct CDR3 sequences; roughly half were seen once.

V gene TRBV30 combines with J gene TRBJ2-4, with D perhaps matching TRBD1 or TRBD2 (5 bases each). Sequences were obtained from CD4+ T cells from blood, cultured in vitro. This TCR was sampled from a human donor who had recovered from COVID-19. DNA of the CDR3: TGTGCCTGGACGGGATCCCAGGGATCCATTCAGTACTTC. This gives the protein CAWTGSQGSIQYF.